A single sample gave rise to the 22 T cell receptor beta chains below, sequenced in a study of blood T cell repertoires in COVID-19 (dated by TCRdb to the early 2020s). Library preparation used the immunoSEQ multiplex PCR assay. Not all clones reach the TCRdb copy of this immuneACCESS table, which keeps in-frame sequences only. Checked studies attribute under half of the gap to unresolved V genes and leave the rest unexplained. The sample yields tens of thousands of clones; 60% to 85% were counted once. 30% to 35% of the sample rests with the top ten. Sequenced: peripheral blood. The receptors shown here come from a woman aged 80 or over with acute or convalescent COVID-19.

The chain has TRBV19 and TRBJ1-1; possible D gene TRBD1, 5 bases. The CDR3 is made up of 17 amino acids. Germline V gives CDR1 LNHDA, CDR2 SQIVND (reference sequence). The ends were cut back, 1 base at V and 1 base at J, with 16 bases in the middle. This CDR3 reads CASSIGQKVGKNTEAFF. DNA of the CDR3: TGTGCCAGTAGTATAGGACAGAAAGTTGGCAAGAACACTGAAGCTTTCTTT.

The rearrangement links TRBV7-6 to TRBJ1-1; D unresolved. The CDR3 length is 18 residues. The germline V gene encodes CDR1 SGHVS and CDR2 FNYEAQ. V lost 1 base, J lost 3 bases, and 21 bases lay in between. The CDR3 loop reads CASSLGRDMRVGDTEAFF. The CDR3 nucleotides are TGTGCCAGCAGCTTAGGGAGAGACATGAGGGTAGGAGACACTGAAGCTTTCTTT.

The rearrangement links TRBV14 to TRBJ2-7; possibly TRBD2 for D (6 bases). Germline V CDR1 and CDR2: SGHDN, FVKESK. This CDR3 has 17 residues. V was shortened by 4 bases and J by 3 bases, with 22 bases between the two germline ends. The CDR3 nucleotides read TGTGCCAGCAGCCCTAGGAGGGCGGGACGGGCAAACTACGAGCAGTACTTC. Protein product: CASSPRRAGRANYEQYF.

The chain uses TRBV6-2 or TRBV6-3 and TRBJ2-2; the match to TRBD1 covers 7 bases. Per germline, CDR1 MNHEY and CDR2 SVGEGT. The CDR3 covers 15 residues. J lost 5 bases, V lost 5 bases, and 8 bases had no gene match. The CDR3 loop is CASSTTGIRTGELFF. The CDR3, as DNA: TGTGCCAGCAGTACGACAGGGATCCGAACCGGGGAGCTGTTTTTT.

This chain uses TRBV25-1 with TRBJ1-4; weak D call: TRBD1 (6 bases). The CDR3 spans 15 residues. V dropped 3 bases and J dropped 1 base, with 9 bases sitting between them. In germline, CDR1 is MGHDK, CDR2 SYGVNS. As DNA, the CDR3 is TGTGCCAGCAGTGACTCGACAGGAACTAATGAAAAACTGTTTTTT. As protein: CASSDSTGTNEKLFF.

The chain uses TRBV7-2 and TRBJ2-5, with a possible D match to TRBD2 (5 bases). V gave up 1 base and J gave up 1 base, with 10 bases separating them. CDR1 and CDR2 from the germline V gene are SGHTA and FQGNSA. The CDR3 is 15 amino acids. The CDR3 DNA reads TGTGCCAGCAGCTTAGGGCAGAGGGTCCAAGAGACCCAGTACTTC. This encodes CASSLGQRVQETQYF.

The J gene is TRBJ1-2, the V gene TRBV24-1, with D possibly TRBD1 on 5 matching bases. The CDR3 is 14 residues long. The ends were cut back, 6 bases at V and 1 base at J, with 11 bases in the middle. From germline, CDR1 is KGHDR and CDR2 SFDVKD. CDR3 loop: CATSPGEFNYGYTF. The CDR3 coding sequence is TGTGCCACCAGTCCGGGGGAGTTTAACTATGGCTACACCTTC.

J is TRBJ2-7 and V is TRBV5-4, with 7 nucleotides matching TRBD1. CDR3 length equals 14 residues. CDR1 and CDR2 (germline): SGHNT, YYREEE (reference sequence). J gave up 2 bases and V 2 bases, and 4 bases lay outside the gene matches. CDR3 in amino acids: CASSFTGVAYEQYF. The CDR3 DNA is TGTGCCAGCAGCTTCACAGGGGTTGCCTACGAGCAGTACTTC.

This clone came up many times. In DNA, the CDR3 is TGTGCCAGCAGTCTTAATTCTAAGGAGCTGTTTTTT. This encodes CASSLNSKELFF. J is TRBJ2-2 and V is TRBV6-5; D gene unclear. The CDR3 runs to 12 residues. The V gene lost 5 bases and the J gene lost 10 bases, with 11 bases spanning the gap. The germline gives CDR1 MNHEY, CDR2 SVGAGI.

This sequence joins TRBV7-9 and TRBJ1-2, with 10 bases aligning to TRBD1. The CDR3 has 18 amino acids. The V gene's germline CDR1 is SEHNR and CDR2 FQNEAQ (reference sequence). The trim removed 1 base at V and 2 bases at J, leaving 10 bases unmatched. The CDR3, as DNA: TGTGCCAGCAGCTTAGGTGGCAGGACAGGGGGAACCAACTATGGCTACACCTTC. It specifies CASSLGGRTGGTNYGYTF.

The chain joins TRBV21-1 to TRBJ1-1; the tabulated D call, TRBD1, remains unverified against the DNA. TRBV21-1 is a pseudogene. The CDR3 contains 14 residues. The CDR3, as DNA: TGTGCCAGCATGCGGACAGGGGATTACACTGAAGCTTTCTTT. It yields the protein CASMRTGDYTEAFF.

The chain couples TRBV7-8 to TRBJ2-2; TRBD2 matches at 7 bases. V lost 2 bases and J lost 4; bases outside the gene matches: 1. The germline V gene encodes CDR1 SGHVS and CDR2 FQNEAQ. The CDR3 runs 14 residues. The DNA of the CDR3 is TGTGCCAGCAGCTTATGGGGGGGCACCGGGGAGCTGTTTTTT. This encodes CASSLWGGTGELFF.

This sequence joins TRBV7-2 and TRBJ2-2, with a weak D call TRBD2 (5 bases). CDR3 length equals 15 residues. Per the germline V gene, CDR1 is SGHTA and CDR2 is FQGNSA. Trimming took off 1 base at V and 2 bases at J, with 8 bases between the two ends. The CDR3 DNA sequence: TGTGCCAGCAGCTTAGGGACTGCAAACACCGGGGAGCTGTTTTTT. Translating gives CASSLGTANTGELFF.

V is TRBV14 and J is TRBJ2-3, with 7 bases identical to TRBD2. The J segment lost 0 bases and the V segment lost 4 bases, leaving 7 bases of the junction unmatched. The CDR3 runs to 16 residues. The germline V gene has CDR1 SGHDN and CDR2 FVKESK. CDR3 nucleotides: TGTGCCAGCAGCCTGGGACTACCAATCAGCACAGATACGCAGTATTTT. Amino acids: CASSLGLPISTDTQYF.

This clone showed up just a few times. The CDR3 is CASSPASGRAAWSYEQYF. The DNA of the CDR3 is TGCGCCAGCAGCCCTGCTAGCGGGAGGGCCGCCTGGTCCTACGAGCAGTACTTC. This rearrangement joins TRBV4-1 to TRBJ2-7; 12 bases are a match to TRBD2. Germline CDR1 is MGHRA and CDR2 is YSYEKL. With 4 bases clipped from V and 1 base from J, the junction kept 11 bases outside the gene matches. This CDR3 contains 18 residues.

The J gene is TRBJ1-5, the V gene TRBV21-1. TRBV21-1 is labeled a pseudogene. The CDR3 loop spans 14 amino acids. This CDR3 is CASSPRGGYQPQHF. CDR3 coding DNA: TGTGCCAGCAGCCCCCGGGGGGGTTATCAGCCCCAGCATTTT.

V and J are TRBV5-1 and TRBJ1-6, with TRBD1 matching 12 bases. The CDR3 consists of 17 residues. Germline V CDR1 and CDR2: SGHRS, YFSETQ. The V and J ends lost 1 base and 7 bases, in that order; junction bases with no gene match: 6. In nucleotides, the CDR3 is TGCGCCAGCAGCTTGCAGGGACAGGGGGCTCGAAATTCACCCCTCCACTTT. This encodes CASSLQGQGARNSPLHF. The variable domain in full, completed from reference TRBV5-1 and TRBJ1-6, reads KAGVTQTPRYLIKTRGQQVTLSCSPISGHRSVSWYQQTPGQGLQFLFEYFSETQRNKGNFPGRFSGRQFSNSRSEMNVSTLELGDSALYLCASSLQGQGARNSPLHFGNGTRLTVT.

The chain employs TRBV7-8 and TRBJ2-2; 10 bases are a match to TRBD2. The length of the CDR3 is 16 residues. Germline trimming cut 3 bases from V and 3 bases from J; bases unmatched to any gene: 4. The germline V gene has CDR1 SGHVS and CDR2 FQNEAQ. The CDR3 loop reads CASSLGLALDTGELFF. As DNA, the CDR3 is TGTGCCAGCAGCTTGGGACTAGCGTTGGACACCGGGGAGCTGTTTTTT.

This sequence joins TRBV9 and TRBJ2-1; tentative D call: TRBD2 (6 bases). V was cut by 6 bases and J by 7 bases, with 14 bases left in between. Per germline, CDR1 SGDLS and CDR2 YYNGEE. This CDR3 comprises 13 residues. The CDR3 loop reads CASTTPGGNEQFF. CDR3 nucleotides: TGTGCCAGCACCACCCCTGGGGGGAATGAGCAGTTCTTC.

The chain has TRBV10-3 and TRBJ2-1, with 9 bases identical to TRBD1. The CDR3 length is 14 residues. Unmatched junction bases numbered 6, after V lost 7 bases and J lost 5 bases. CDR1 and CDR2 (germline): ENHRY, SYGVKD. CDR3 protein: CAITRTGDNNEQFF. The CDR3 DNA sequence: TGTGCCATCACCCGGACAGGGGATAACAATGAGCAGTTCTTC.

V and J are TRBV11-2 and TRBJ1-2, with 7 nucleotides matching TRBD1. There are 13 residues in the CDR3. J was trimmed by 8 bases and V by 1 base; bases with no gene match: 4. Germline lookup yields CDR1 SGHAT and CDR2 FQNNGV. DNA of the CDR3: TGTGCCAGCAGCTTAGTTGAGGGGGCCGGCTACACCTTC. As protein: CASSLVEGAGYTF.

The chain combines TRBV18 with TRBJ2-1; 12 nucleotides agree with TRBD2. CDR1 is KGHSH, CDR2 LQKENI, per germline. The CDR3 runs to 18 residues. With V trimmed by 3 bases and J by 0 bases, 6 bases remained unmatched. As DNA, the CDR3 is TGTGCCAGCTCACCGGGACTAGCGGGCCAGAGCTCCTACAATGAGCAGTTCTTC. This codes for CASSPGLAGQSSYNEQFF.